This passage covers 8 T cell receptor beta chains from one sample sequenced in a study of cytomegalovirus exposure and HLA in healthy donors. PCR involved 60 Vbeta and 13 Jbeta primers. Assay used: immunoSEQ multiplex PCR; TCRdb lists only in-frame clones, some missing. The table lists more than 150,000 clones, about four fifths of them singletons, with 1.9% in the top ten. Sequencing used PBMCs. Receptor source: a woman between 25 and 40 years old in good health and CMV-seronegative.

V is TRBV7-9 and J is TRBJ1-1, with D tentatively TRBD1 (6 bases). V gave up 6 bases and J gave up 5 bases, with 22 bases separating them. The CDR3 contains 16 residues. CDR1 and CDR2 from the germline V gene are SEHNR and FQNEAQ (reference sequence). CDR3 nucleotide sequence: TGTGCCAGCAGGACGGACTGGGGGCTGGTGAGGACTGAAGCTTTCTTT. This sequence encodes CASRTDWGLVRTEAFF.

This chain's CDR3 is CASSEHGHLLNQPQHF. The CDR3 DNA is TGTGCCAGCAGTGAACACGGACACCTCCTCAATCAGCCCCAGCATTTT. The chain couples TRBV2 to TRBJ1-5; a possible D gene is TRBD1 (5 bases). The CDR3 totals 16 residues. Between the trimmed V and J ends, which lost 2 bases and 3 bases, there was a span of 14 bases. Germline V gives CDR1 SNHLY, CDR2 FYNNEI.

This chain connects TRBV4-1 to TRBJ2-5; D not resolved. V was cut by 0 bases and J by 5 bases, with 10 bases left in between. From germline, CDR1 is MGHRA and CDR2 YSYEKL. The CDR3 covers 14 residues. Here the CDR3 reads CASSQEGTGETQYF. The CDR3 nucleotides read TGCGCCAGCAGCCAAGAGGGCACTGGGGAGACCCAGTACTTC.

This clone was detected a few times. The chain carries TRBV4-3 and TRBJ2-6; D unresolved. Per the germline V gene, CDR1 is LGHNA and CDR2 is YSLEER. The length of the CDR3 is 17 residues. V lost 0 bases to trimming and J lost 0 bases, with 9 bases between them. CDR3 in DNA: TGCGCCAGCAGCCAAGAAGCTTCCCCCTCTGGGGCCAACGTCCTGACTTTC. Its protein is CASSQEASPSGANVLTF.

The chain links TRBV30 to TRBJ2-7; 8 positions agree with TRBD2. V shed 4 bases and J 7 bases; nucleotides not matched to a gene: 12. This CDR3 has 14 amino acids. The V gene's germline CDR1 is GTSNPN and CDR2 SVGIG (reference sequence). The CDR3: CAWTLRGVLGEQYF. CDR3 DNA: TGTGCCTGGACTCTGCGGGGGGTCCTTGGGGAGCAGTACTTC.

The gene calls are TRBV29-1 and TRBJ1-4, with TRBD1 identical over 9 bases. Unmatched junction bases numbered 7, after V lost 7 bases and J lost 7 bases. From germline, CDR1 is SQVTM and CDR2 ANQGSEA. This CDR3 spans 13 amino acids. The CDR3 DNA sequence: TGCAGCGCCATAGGACAGGGGCGTGAAAAACTGTTTTTT. As protein: CSAIGQGREKLFF.

This clone was seen a few times. The V call is TRBV11-2, the J call TRBJ2-7; TRBD1 matches at 9 bases. After removal of 5 bases from V and 6 bases from J, the junction contained 14 bases not matched to a gene. This CDR3 contains 16 residues. CDR1 is SGHAT and CDR2 is FQNNGV in the germline V gene. In DNA form, the CDR3 reads TGTGCCAGCAGCCTCCAACAACCCGGGACAGGGTCCGAGCAGTACTTC. This codes for CASSLQQPGTGSEQYF.

This chain uses TRBV16 with TRBJ1-1; 12 bases match TRBD1. The CDR3 loop spans 14 amino acids. Germline V gene lookup returns CDR1 KGHSY and CDR2 FQNENV. V gave up 4 bases and J gave up 5 bases; unmatched junction bases: 2. DNA for the CDR3: TGTGCCAGCAGCCGGGACAGGGGGCCGACTGAAGCTTTCTTT. This encodes CASSRDRGPTEAFF.